One and the same sample provided the 2 T cell receptor beta chains below, sequenced in a study of T cells in Graves' hyperthyroidism and ophthalmopathy. Amplification targeted TCR beta CDR3 regions from RNA transcripts. HTBI primers drove first-round RT-PCR of the TCR CDR3. TCRdb reanalysed the multiplex PCR reads using MiXCR and keeps one entry per CDR3 protein. The sample records some 440,000 distinct CDR3 sequences, 15% to 18% being singletons. The source material was blood. These receptors were obtained from a young woman with Graves' hyperthyroidism.

This clonotype turned up a few times. The chain carries TRBV2 and TRBJ2-1; D call uncertain. The germline V gene encodes CDR1 SNHLY and CDR2 FYNNEI. The V end lost 9 bases, the J end lost 5 bases, and 14 bases lay between the germline ends. The CDR3 length is 13 residues. In DNA, the CDR3 is TGTGCCAGTTGGCCAAGCGAAAACAATGAGCAGTTCTTC. This gives the protein CASWPSENNEQFF.

In its sample, this clonotype was seen many times. This rearrangement joins TRBV5-1 to TRBJ2-7, with 10 positions matching TRBD1. Germline V gene data show CDR1 as SGHRS and CDR2 as YFSETQ. This CDR3 has 15 residues. V trimming: 1 base; J trimming: 3 bases; junction bases outside the gene matches: 4. This chain's CDR3 is CASSLKGQGNYEQYF. CDR3 nucleotides: TGCGCCAGCAGCTTGAAGGGACAGGGGAACTACGAGCAGTACTTC.